This TCR beta chain was recorded in a study of shared clonotypes between healthy human individuals. The CDR3 has 16 residues. Trimming stripped 0 bases from V and 3 bases from J, with 9 bases between. Germline V gene sequence: CDR1 MNHEY, CDR2 SMNVEV (reference sequence). Produced via immunoSEQ multiplex PCR; TCRdb's table is partial and in-frame only. Altogether about 600,000 clones are present, roughly 95% being singletons, with the ten largest covering around 0.11%. Naive CD8 populations comprised CD45RO-negative cells positively selected for CCR7, excluding terminally differentiated effector memory CD45RA+ cells.

J is TRBJ1-6 and V is TRBV27; the D is unclear. Sample: naive CD8+ T cells sorted from blood. This receptor was taken from a woman in her thirties in good health. The CDR3, as DNA: TGTGCCAGCAGTTTATCGGCGAAGGGCTATAATTCACCCCTCCACTTT. This encodes CASSLSAKGYNSPLHF.